One and the same sample provided the 21 T cell receptor beta chains below, sequenced in a study of blood T cell repertoires in COVID-19. Here immunoSEQ multiplex PCR was the method, and the copy in TCRdb shows in-frame clones only, minus some. The sample includes around 200,000 clones, 70% to 90% of them seen just once. Sequencing was performed on peripheral blood. The receptors here all came from a woman aged 55-70 years with COVID-19, enrolled during active disease.

About this clone: The sample holds other DNA sequences that translate to the same CDR3. CDR3 in amino acids: CASSLPGISYNEQFF. For the CDR3, the DNA is TGCGCCAGCAGTCTCCCGGGGATCTCCTACAATGAGCAGTTCTTC. This rearrangement joins TRBV5-1 to TRBJ2-1; possible D gene TRBD2, 5 bases. CDR1 SGHRS and CDR2 YFSETQ come from the germline V gene. CDR3 length: 15 residues. The V gene lost 5 bases and the J gene lost 0 bases, with 12 bases spanning the gap. Supplemented by reference TRBV5-1 and TRBJ2-1, the full variable domain reads KAGVTQTPRYLIKTRGQQVTLSCSPISGHRSVSWYQQTPGQGLQFLFEYFSETQRNKGNFPGRFSGRQFSNSRSEMNVSTLELGDSALYLCASSLPGISYNEQFFGPGTRLTVL.

This sequence joins TRBV5-1 and TRBJ1-5; the D is unclear. Germline assignment: CDR1 SGHRS and CDR2 YFSETQ. Deletions cut 0 bases from V and 4 bases from J, with 11 bases between. This CDR3 contains 15 residues. CDR3 DNA: TGCGCCAGCAGCTTGGAAGGGAGATGGAATCAGCCCCAGCATTTT. Amino acid sequence: CASSLEGRWNQPQHF.

This clone was counted between two and nine times. J is TRBJ2-7 and V is TRBV7-2, with 8 bases lining up with TRBD1. The CDR3 contains 18 residues. Germline CDR1 is SGHTA and CDR2 is FQGNSA. The V gene end was trimmed by 1 base and the J gene end by 3 bases; junction bases not matched to a gene: 14. CDR3 residues: CASSLGGQGATTLYEQYF. In DNA form, the CDR3 reads TGTGCCAGCAGCTTAGGGGGGCAGGGGGCGACTACTCTCTACGAGCAGTACTTC.

The chain joins TRBV27 to TRBJ2-7, with TRBD1 identical over 11 bases. V lost 6 bases, J lost 2 bases, and 9 bases stayed unmatched. Per the germline V gene, CDR1 is MNHEY and CDR2 is SMNVEV (reference sequence). The CDR3 covers 16 residues. The CDR3 reads CASRQMGQGDAYEQYF. CDR3 nucleotide sequence: TGTGCCAGCAGGCAAATGGGACAGGGGGACGCCTACGAGCAGTACTTC.

The V call is TRBV6-5, the J call TRBJ1-6; D might be TRBD1 (6 bases). V was trimmed by 7 bases and J by 8 bases, leaving 18 bases between them. Germline CDR1 MNHEY, CDR2 SVGAGI. This CDR3 has 15 amino acids. CDR3 DNA: TGTGCCAGCACCGAGCGGACAGCCGGGGATTCACCCCTCCACTTT. This sequence encodes CASTERTAGDSPLHF.

The V gene is TRBV7-2, the J gene TRBJ2-2; 7 nucleotides align to TRBD1. Per the germline V gene, CDR1 is SGHTA and CDR2 is FQGNSA. Trimming at V came to 1 base and at J to 3 bases, leaving 5 bases not matched to a gene. CDR3 length: 16 amino acids. CDR3 sequence: CASSLVRGGDTGELFF. As DNA, the CDR3 is TGTGCCAGCAGCTTAGTGAGAGGGGGCGACACCGGGGAGCTGTTTTTT. Full variable domain (missing parts from reference TRBV7-2 and TRBJ2-2): GAGVSQSPSNKVTEKGKDVELRCDPISGHTALYWYRQSLGQGLEFLIYFQGNSAPDKSGLPSDRFSAERTGGSVSTLTIQRTQQEDSAVYLCASSLVRGGDTGELFFGEGSRLTVL.

In DNA form, the CDR3 reads TGCGCCAGCAGCTTAGAAGCGCCGACTAATGAGCAGTTCTTC. It is translated as CASSLEAPTNEQFF. The rearrangement uses TRBV5-1 and TRBJ2-1; D remains unclear. Trimming removed 2 bases from V and 7 bases from J, with 13 bases in between. The CDR3 contains 14 residues. The germline CDR1 and CDR2 sequences are SGHRS and YFSETQ. The whole variable domain, filled in from reference TRBV5-1 and TRBJ2-1, reads KAGVTQTPRYLIKTRGQQVTLSCSPISGHRSVSWYQQTPGQGLQFLFEYFSETQRNKGNFPGRFSGRQFSNSRSEMNVSTLELGDSALYLCASSLEAPTNEQFFGPGTRLTVL.

The chain has TRBV7-9 and TRBJ1-3; the D gene is possibly TRBD1 (6 bases). There are 14 residues in the CDR3. Germline values: CDR1 SEHNR, CDR2 FQNEAQ (reference sequence). The V and J ends lost 5 bases and 4 bases respectively, with 12 bases between them. The DNA of the CDR3 is TGTGCCAGCAGCCTAACAGGGATCGGAAACACCATATATTTT. It translates to CASSLTGIGNTIYF.

The rearrangement links TRBV2 to TRBJ2-1; D might be TRBD1 (5 bases). V was clipped by 2 bases and J by 6 bases, with 14 bases between them. The CDR3 is made up of 15 amino acids. CDR1 SNHLY and CDR2 FYNNEI come from the germline V gene. CDR3 sequence: CASSERQGLGNEQFF. CDR3 DNA sequence: TGTGCCAGCAGTGAACGGCAGGGTCTAGGCAATGAGCAGTTCTTC.

This chain links TRBV14 with TRBJ1-2; TRBD1 aligns across 10 bases. This CDR3 contains 15 residues. Trimming cost V 5 bases and J 5 bases; bases outside gene matches: 8. Germline V lookup: CDR1 SGHDN, CDR2 FVKESK. The CDR3 sequence: CASSETDRGPYGYTF. For the CDR3, the DNA is TGTGCCAGCAGCGAAACTGACAGGGGGCCGTATGGCTACACCTTC.

The V call is TRBV29-1, the J call TRBJ1-2; 7 bases align to TRBD1. Germline V CDR1 and CDR2: SQVTM, ANQGSEA. The CDR3 is 13 residues long. The J segment lost 3 bases and the V segment lost 4 bases, leaving 5 bases of the junction unmatched. The CDR3 region has the DNA TGCAGCGTTGGGCGGGACAGAGACTATGGCTACACCTTC. Protein product: CSVGRDRDYGYTF.

J is TRBJ1-5 and V is TRBV27, with TRBD1 matching 11 bases. Germline V lookup: CDR1 MNHEY, CDR2 SMNVEV (reference sequence). Trimming at V came to 2 bases and at J to 2 bases, leaving 5 bases not matched to a gene. The CDR3 covers 17 residues. CDR3 amino acids: CASSLRTGGVGNQPQHF. The CDR3 DNA sequence: TGTGCCAGCAGTTTAAGGACAGGGGGCGTGGGCAATCAGCCCCAGCATTTT.

This rearrangement joins TRBV9 to TRBJ2-1; TRBD2 matches 7 bases. The CDR3 spans 13 residues. Germline V gene lookup returns CDR1 SGDLS and CDR2 YYNGEE. V shed 4 bases, J shed 7 bases, and the junction held 5 bases outside the gene matches. This chain's CDR3 is CASSPGRLNEQFF. The DNA of the CDR3 is TGTGCCAGCAGCCCCGGGAGGTTGAATGAGCAGTTCTTC.

The chain joins TRBV7-2 to TRBJ1-3; a possible D gene is TRBD1 (6 bases). The CDR3 runs to 14 residues. Germline V gene lookup returns CDR1 SGHTA and CDR2 FQGNSA. The V gene lost 4 bases and the J gene lost 1 base, with 8 bases spanning the gap. The chain's CDR3 is CASSSTGSGNTIYF. CDR3 bases: TGTGCCAGCAGCTCCACAGGGTCTGGAAACACCATATATTTT.

The chain combines TRBV6-2 or TRBV6-3 with TRBJ1-1; D is perhaps TRBD1 (5 bases). Germline V gene sequence: CDR1 MNHEY, CDR2 SVGEGT. This CDR3 has 16 residues. Trimming shortened V by 5 bases and J by 1 base, and 17 bases separated the two germline ends. For the CDR3, the DNA is TGTGCCAGCAGTCAGCAGACAGTGCTAGGGAACACTGAAGCTTTCTTT. Translation gives CASSQQTVLGNTEAFF.

The chain carries TRBV18 and TRBJ2-7; D may be TRBD2 (6 bases). The V gene's germline CDR1 is KGHSH and CDR2 LQKENI. V was clipped by 4 bases and J by 2 bases, with 12 bases between them. This CDR3 is built from 14 residues. As DNA, the CDR3 is TGTGCCAGCTCACGCTCGACGGGAGCCTACGAGCAGTACTTC. It is translated as CASSRSTGAYEQYF. Combining the CDR3 with reference TRBV18 and TRBJ2-7 gives the whole variable domain NAGVMQNPRHLVRRRGQEARLRCSPMKGHSHVYWYRQLPEEGLKFMVYLQKENIIDESGMPKERFSAEFPKEGPSILRIQQVVRGDSAAYFCASSRSTGAYEQYFGPGTRLTVT.

The CDR3 reads CASSQVEPRETQYF. The CDR3 region has the DNA TGCGCCAGCAGCCAAGTTGAGCCGAGAGAGACCCAGTACTTC. The chain employs TRBV4-3 and TRBJ2-5; D remains ambiguous. Germline loops: CDR1 LGHNA, CDR2 YSLEER. Deletions cut 1 base from V and 4 bases from J, with 10 bases between. The CDR3 covers 14 residues.

This clone was observed a handful of times. This rearrangement joins TRBV3-1 (or the pseudogene TRBV3-2) to TRBJ2-5, with 14 bases lining up with TRBD2. V lost 1 base, J lost 5 bases, and 6 bases stayed unmatched. The CDR3 totals 17 residues. CDR1 is LGHDT and CDR2 is YNNKEL in the germline V gene (reference sequence). CDR3 DNA sequence: TGTGCCAGCAGCCAAGGCGGACTAGCGGGAGGCGGGGAGACCCAGTACTTC. Translation: CASSQGGLAGGGETQYF.

This clone turned up a few times. The chain uses TRBV2 and TRBJ2-7; 9 bases align to TRBD1. The CDR3 sequence is 15 residues long. The germline gives CDR1 SNHLY, CDR2 FYNNEI. V shed 3 bases, J shed 0 bases, and the junction held 3 bases outside the gene matches. Here the CDR3 reads CASSDRDRVSYEQYF. The CDR3 DNA is TGTGCCAGCAGTGACCGGGACAGGGTCTCCTACGAGCAGTACTTC.

The genes are TRBV11-2 and TRBJ1-5; the D is unclear. Per germline, CDR1 SGHAT and CDR2 FQNNGV. Trimming cost V 1 base and J 1 base, with 11 bases left between them. CDR3 length equals 16 residues. The CDR3 DNA reads TGTGCCAGCAGCTTAGTAATCGAGGAGAGCAATCAGCCCCAGCATTTT. Amino acids: CASSLVIEESNQPQHF.

The chain employs TRBV4-2 and TRBJ1-5; D remains ambiguous. The CDR3 contains 13 residues. V shed 1 base and J shed 6 bases, with 7 bases lying between them. Looked up from germline, CDR1 is LGHNA and CDR2 is YNFKEQ. CDR3 nucleotide sequence: TGTGCCAGCAGCCAAGCTATCGGTCAGCCCCAGCATTTT. The encoded protein is CASSQAIGQPQHF.